This TCR beta chain was captured by sequencing in a study of identical twins. All of the donors were Caucasians in good health. TCRdb redid the calling of the 5' RACE reads with MiXCR, one entry per CDR3 protein. The sample holds 250,000 or so distinct CDR3 sequences, approximately 7.8% seen once. The V gene end was trimmed by 3 bases and the J gene end by 4 bases; junction bases not matched to a gene: 14. The CDR3 consists of 18 residues. The germline V gene encodes CDR1 LGHDT and CDR2 YNNKEL (reference sequence). This clonotype was detected only a few times. This same sample was also part of a study on yellow fever vaccine responses in identical twins.

V gene TRBV3-1 combines with J gene TRBJ2-1, with 8 positions matching TRBD1. This receptor was taken from a woman aged 18-29 years in good health. The source material was CD8+ T cells sorted from blood. CDR3 nucleotide sequence: TGTGCCAGCAGCCAGGTCCAGGGGGCCCCGCCCTCTTACAATGAGCAGTTCTTC. Its translation: CASSQVQGAPPSYNEQFF.